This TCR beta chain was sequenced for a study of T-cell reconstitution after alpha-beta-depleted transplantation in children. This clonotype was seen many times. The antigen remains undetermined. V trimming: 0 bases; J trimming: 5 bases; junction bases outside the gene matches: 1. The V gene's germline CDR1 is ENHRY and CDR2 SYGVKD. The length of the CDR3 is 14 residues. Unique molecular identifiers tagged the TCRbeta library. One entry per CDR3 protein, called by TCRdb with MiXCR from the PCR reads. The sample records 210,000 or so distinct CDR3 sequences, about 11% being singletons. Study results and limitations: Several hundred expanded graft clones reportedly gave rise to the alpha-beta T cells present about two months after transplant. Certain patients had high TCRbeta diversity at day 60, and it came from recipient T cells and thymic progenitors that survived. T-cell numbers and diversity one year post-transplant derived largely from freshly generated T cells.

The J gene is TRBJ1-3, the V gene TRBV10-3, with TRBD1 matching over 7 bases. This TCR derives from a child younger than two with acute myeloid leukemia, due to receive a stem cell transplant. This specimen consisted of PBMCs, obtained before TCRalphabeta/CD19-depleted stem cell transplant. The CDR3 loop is CAISESTGRNTIYF. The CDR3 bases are TGTGCCATCAGTGAGTCGACAGGGAGAAACACCATATATTTT.